This T cell receptor beta chain was sequenced during a study of T cell repertoires in cytomegalovirus infection (dated by TCRdb to the late 2010s). As for the study more broadly: Donor HLA type was relevant to the analysis, because carriage of CMV infection together with the matching HLA type was indicated by public TCR beta signatures. Points the paper makes about the study in general: Cumulative frequency of public TCR beta family members discriminated carriers of CMV infection plus the relevant HLA type in this cohort and an independent approximately 340-donor cohort. In the ex vivo response, HLA-C-restricted CMV-specific TCR beta clonotypes were dominant, and in two of eight donors the single most frequent clonotype came from this HLA-C-restricted group.

The instrument was an Illumina HiSeq 1500. Using fastp at Q25 and MiXCR, TCRdb reprocessed the public reads and kept productive beta chains. One record per CDR3 amino acid sequence lists the most common genes and DNA. This sample has around 740,000 distinct CDR3 sequences in its table, and 35% to 45% of those were observed once. Together, the top ten hold roughly 2.8% of the sample. In the germline V gene (reference sequence), CDR1 corresponds to MNHEY and CDR2 to SMNVEV. The CDR3, cysteine through phenylalanine, is 16 amino acids long. The DNA shown is the 48-base CDR3, in frame from base 1. V is pruned by 4 bases and J by 6 bases, leaving 14 bases of the junction without a gene match. This clonotype has a handful of counts. Its target antigen remains unknown. Base-call qualities are not available, and no considerably larger clone is one nucleotide away.

This sequence uses TRBV27 and TRBJ2-7; 8 bases in between match TRBD1. The specimen sequenced was PBMCs. This receptor was identified in a human donor in good health (CMV status not recorded). Some clones in this sample may be carry-over from other donors' samples. The DNA sequence is given as TGTGCCAGCAGTTCCATAACCTCGACAGGGGCTTCCGAGCAGTACTTC. Translated, this gives CASSSITSTGASEQYF.